A single T cell receptor (beta chain) is shown here with its context. As yet, its antigen is unknown. The CDR3 extends over 14 amino acids. The ends lost 3 bases at V and 7 bases at J; junction bases unmatched: 5. The germline CDR1 and CDR2 sequences are SGHDT and YYEEEE. The data originate from a study of cytomegalovirus exposure and HLA in healthy donors. PCR primers comprised 60 Vbeta and 13 Jbeta primers. Produced via immunoSEQ multiplex PCR; TCRdb's table is partial and in-frame only. Of about 180,000 clones listed, 55% to 75% are singletons. Overall study results and limits: The study reported that TCR beta sequences accurately predicted HLA-A and HLA-B alleles in most subjects. Despite most TCR sequences being rare, some public TCRs occurred in many donors.

This chain joins TRBV5-6 and TRBJ2-1; 9 bases align to TRBD1. The TCR originated in a human donor in good health. Sample: PBMCs. In nucleotides, the CDR3 is TGTGCCAGCAGCTGGACAGGGGTCGCAAATGAGCAGTTCTTC. As protein: CASSWTGVANEQFF.